This T cell receptor (beta chain) was captured in a study of identical twins. Notes on the study in general: Out-of-frame alpha sequences that twins shared showed excess low generation probability. Findings depended on cross-sectional statistics rather than tracking the same donors.

V was pared by 5 bases and J by 5 bases, with 16 bases between. This CDR3 region has 14 residues. This clonotype was seen ten or more times. The antigen remains undetermined. One entry per CDR3 protein results from TCRdb running MiXCR on the 5' RACE reads. The sample has 350,000 to 450,000 distinct CDR3 sequences, around 18% seen once; the top ten hold roughly 12%. The sequence was collected from a man aged 50 or older in good health. The sequenced material came from naive T cells sorted from blood. The gene calls are TRBV12-3 or TRBV12-4 and TRBJ2-7; maybe TRBD1 (5 bases). The CDR3 DNA sequence: TGTGCCAGCAGTCCTTTGGGGCGATTCCACGAGCAGTACTTC. Its translation is CASSPLGRFHEQYF.